This entry lists 23 T cell receptor beta chains sequenced from one sample in a study of regulatory T cells in long-lasting Graves disease. Both iRepertoire HTBI primers and Arm-PCR of CDR3 regions were used to build the TCR beta libraries. MiXCR, run by TCRdb on the multiplex PCR reads, gives a single entry per CDR3 protein. The table has 300,000 to 350,000 distinct CDR3 sequences, around 20% seen once. Time point of the sample: persistent/refractory GD, antithyroid drugs over 5 years with positive TRAb. PBMCs provided the RNA from which the TCR library was made. This specimen was peripheral blood mononuclear cells (PBMCs), taken when the disease was refractory, from a patient treated with antithyroid drugs. The receptors stem from a female donor with Graves disease.

This clonotype was detected a few times. The junction does not match germline at one end; this may be a read error. This chain joins TRBV6-2 or TRBV6-3 and TRBJ1-3; D uncertain. Germline loops: CDR1 MNHEY, CDR2 SVGEGT. The CDR3 extends over 13 amino acids. The CDR3 here is CASSFGREGLKDF. The CDR3 nucleotides read TGTGCCAGCAGTTTCGGTCGGGAGGGCCTTAAGGATTTT.

The sample holds many counts of this clonotype. This chain joins TRBV24-1 and TRBJ1-5, with D hard to call. The CDR3 is made up of 14 amino acids. CDR1 is KGHDR and CDR2 is SFDVKD in the germline V gene. V lost 3 bases to trimming and J lost 4 bases, with 9 bases between them. This chain's CDR3 is CATSDGQPNQPQHF. In nucleotides, the CDR3 is TGTGCCACCAGTGATGGCCAGCCAAATCAGCCCCAGCATTTT.

Concerning this clonotype itself: This sequence is one base from a far larger clone and is likely a read error. The chain employs TRBV7-6 and TRBJ2-1; D possibly corresponds to TRBD2 (5 bases). The CDR3 contains 15 residues. The germline V gene encodes CDR1 SGHVS and CDR2 FNYEAQ. Trimming removed 5 bases from V and 10 bases from J, with 21 bases in between. CDR3 residues: CASSPERVLTYEQFF. The CDR3 nucleotides read TGTGCCAGCAGCCCAGAGAGGGTCTTGACCTACGAGCAGTTCTTC.

In this sample, this clonotype turned up many times. This rearrangement joins TRBV6-5 to TRBJ1-5, with D hard to call. CDR3 size: 13 residues. The germline V gene has CDR1 MNHEY and CDR2 SVGAGI. Trimming took off 4 bases at V and 3 bases at J, with 7 bases between the two ends. CDR3 DNA: TGTGCCAGCAGTTTGTATTTCAATCAGCCCCAGCATTTT. It codes for CASSLYFNQPQHF.

This clonotype was seen more than once but under ten times. The CDR3 is CASSQSTGIGYEQYF. The CDR3 coding sequence is TGTGCCAGCAGCCAAAGTACAGGGATTGGCTACGAGCAGTACTTC. This chain links TRBV4-2 with TRBJ2-7, with a weak D call TRBD1 (6 bases). V was pared by 2 bases and J by 3 bases, with 14 bases between. Germline CDR1 reads LGHNA; CDR2 reads YNFKEQ. The CDR3 loop spans 15 amino acids.

The genes are TRBV3-1 and TRBJ1-2; D ambiguous. V dropped 1 base and J dropped 5 bases, with 17 bases sitting between them. The CDR3 sequence is 16 residues long. Germline V lookup: CDR1 LGHDT, CDR2 YNNKEL (reference sequence). The CDR3 is CASSQGTYSGGYGYTF. The CDR3 coding sequence is TGTGCCAGCAGCCAAGGAACCTACAGCGGCGGGTATGGCTACACCTTC.

The chain joins TRBV2 to TRBJ2-2; 11 bases align to TRBD2. The germline V gene has CDR1 SNHLY and CDR2 FYNNEI. Trimming took 7 bases from V and 0 from J; bases not matched to a gene: 4. The CDR3 length is 16 residues. The CDR3 is CASTGTSGANTGELFF. As DNA, the CDR3 is TGTGCCAGCACAGGGACTAGCGGAGCGAACACCGGGGAGCTGTTTTTT.

This clonotype was recorded a few times. V and J are TRBV2 and TRBJ2-7; D ambiguous. Looked up from germline, CDR1 is SNHLY and CDR2 is FYNNEI. This CDR3 has 11 residues. V was pared by 5 bases and J by 6 bases, with 8 bases between. The CDR3 reads CASSLQSEQYF. CDR3 sequence (DNA): TGTGCCAGCAGTCTCCAATCCGAGCAGTACTTC.

This clonotype was observed a handful of times. The V and J genes are TRBV4-3 and TRBJ1-5, with 9 bases that match TRBD1. V dropped 0 bases and J dropped 6; count of bases not matched to a gene: 9. The CDR3 is made up of 17 amino acids. Per germline, CDR1 LGHNA and CDR2 YSLEER. The DNA of the CDR3 is TGCGCCAGCAGCCAAGATCTTCTGGGACAGGGAGGTCAGCCCCAGCATTTT. This codes for CASSQDLLGQGGQPQHF.

V and J are TRBV6-1 and TRBJ2-5; TRBD2 agrees at 15 bases. V lost 6 bases and J lost 5; bases outside the gene matches: 4. In germline, CDR1 is MNHNS, CDR2 SASEGT. The CDR3 consists of 15 residues. CDR3 amino acids: CASSAGLAGGETQYF. As DNA, the CDR3 is TGTGCCAGCAGCGCGGGACTAGCGGGAGGCGAGACCCAGTACTTC.

This clonotype was seen many times. The rearrangement links TRBV7-2 to TRBJ2-7, with no clear D. The V and J ends lost 4 bases and 1 base respectively, with 11 bases between them. This CDR3 comprises 14 residues. CDR1 and CDR2 (germline): SGHTA, FQGNSA. The CDR3 reads CASSSQPVSYEQYF. DNA of the CDR3: TGTGCCAGCAGCTCTCAGCCGGTTTCCTACGAGCAGTACTTC. The whole variable domain, remainder taken from reference TRBV7-2 and TRBJ2-7, is GAGVSQSPSNKVTEKGKDVELRCDPISGHTALYWYRQSLGQGLEFLIYFQGNSAPDKSGLPSDRFSAERTGGSVSTLTIQRTQQEDSAVYLCASSSQPVSYEQYFGPGTRLTVT.

This clonotype is large within its sample. This chain uses TRBV6-5 with TRBJ2-7; the D gene is possibly TRBD1 (6 bases). This CDR3 has 13 amino acids. Trimming removed 0 bases from V and 3 bases from J, with 6 bases in between. The germline gives CDR1 MNHEY, CDR2 SVGAGI. CDR3 DNA: TGTGCCAGCAGTTACTCGGACAGCTACGAGCAGTACTTC. Its translation: CASSYSDSYEQYF.

Turning to this clonotype: A read error is possible here, since a much larger clone lies one base away. This rearrangement joins TRBV6-1 to TRBJ1-6; maybe TRBD1 (5 bases). There are 15 residues in the CDR3. The V end lost 6 bases, the J end lost 12 bases, and 21 bases lay between the germline ends. Per the germline V gene, CDR1 is MNHNS and CDR2 is SASEGT. The CDR3 nucleotides read TGTGCCAGCAGACCCCAAGGGACGGTCGATTTACCCCTCCACTTT. This sequence encodes CASRPQGTVDLPLHF.

The rearrangement joins TRBV28 to TRBJ2-5, with TRBD2 matching over 8 bases. With the DNA end fitting TRBJ2-7 better, the J assignment may be wrong. Germline lookup yields CDR1 MDHEN and CDR2 SYDVKM. The CDR3 spans 13 residues. CDR3 sequence: CASRAGGSYEQYF. The CDR3 DNA is TGTGCCAGCAGGGCGGGGGGTTCCTACGAGCAGTACTTC.

This clonotype showed up many times. The chain employs TRBV20-1 and TRBJ2-7; D is perhaps TRBD1 (6 bases). Germline V gene sequence: CDR1 DFQATT, CDR2 SNEGSKA (reference sequence). The V and J ends lost 1 base and 4 bases respectively, with 11 bases between them. The CDR3 extends over 13 amino acids. The CDR3 nucleotides read TGCAGTGCTAGAGGACAGGTGGGGTACGAGCAGTACTTC. It translates to CSARGQVGYEQYF.

At least ten counts were recorded for this clonotype. J is TRBJ1-1 and V is TRBV2; D not certain. This CDR3 comprises 14 residues. Per the germline V gene, CDR1 is SNHLY and CDR2 is FYNNEI. V gave up 2 bases and J gave up 3 bases, with 10 bases separating them. This CDR3 reads CASSEWVEDTEAFF. In nucleotides, the CDR3 is TGTGCCAGCAGTGAATGGGTCGAAGACACTGAAGCTTTCTTT.

V is TRBV20-1 and J is TRBJ2-7; possible D gene TRBD2, 7 bases. Looked up from germline, CDR1 is DFQATT and CDR2 is SNEGSKA (reference sequence). Deletions cut 6 bases from V and 4 bases from J, with 19 bases between. The CDR3 is made up of 14 amino acids. This CDR3 is CSAKGGRGGYEQYF. Written as DNA, the CDR3 is TGCAGTGCCAAGGGGGGGAGGGGCGGGTACGAGCAGTACTTC.

This clonotype has only one observation. This chain connects TRBV5-4 to TRBJ1-6; D may be TRBD1 (5 bases). The germline CDR1 and CDR2 sequences are SGHNT and YYREEE (reference sequence). The CDR3 spans 14 residues. V was pared by 1 base and J by 7 bases, with 9 bases between. CDR3 bases: TGTGCCAGCAGCTTGCGAGACAGCAATTCACCCCTCCACTTT. Amino acids: CASSLRDSNSPLHF.

This chain joins TRBV20-1 and TRBJ1-5; tentatively, D is TRBD1 (6 bases). Germline assignment: CDR1 DFQATT and CDR2 SNEGSKA (reference sequence). The CDR3 is 18 amino acids. Trimming removed 6 bases from V and 6 bases from J, with 30 bases in between. The CDR3 sequence is CSAAGTPELGRTGQPQHF. Here the CDR3 DNA reads TGCAGTGCCGCCGGGACACCCGAACTAGGACGGACGGGTCAGCCCCAGCATTTT.

This clonotype has only a few counts. The DNA for the CDR3 is TGTGCCAGCAGCCACGGGGCAGGGGATTCACCCCTCCACTTT. Amino acids: CASSHGAGDSPLHF. The rearrangement links TRBV7-3 to TRBJ1-6; maybe TRBD1 (6 bases). The V end was cut by 5 bases, the J end by 8 bases, with 13 bases between. The CDR3 totals 14 residues. Germline-derived CDR1 and CDR2 are SGHTA and FQGTGA.

The V gene is TRBV5-1, the J gene TRBJ1-4; 7 positions match TRBD1. The V gene's germline CDR1 is SGHRS and CDR2 YFSETQ. V gave up 0 bases and J gave up 7 bases; unmatched junction bases: 3. The CDR3 runs 14 residues. The CDR3 DNA reads as TGCGCCAGCAGCTTGGAAGGGGGCGGTGAAAAACTGTTTTTT. Its protein is CASSLEGGGEKLFF.

The chain uses TRBV27 and TRBJ1-1; 7 bases agree with TRBD1. CDR3 length: 14 amino acids. Per the germline V gene, CDR1 is MNHEY and CDR2 is SMNVEV (reference sequence). Unmatched junction bases numbered 3, after V lost 0 bases and J lost 5 bases. CDR3 DNA sequence: TGTGCCAGCAGTTTATCGGAGGGACAGACTGAAGCTTTCTTT. This translates into CASSLSEGQTEAFF.

This clonotype showed up many times. The V call is TRBV19, the J call TRBJ2-5; D is unresolved. Looked up from germline, CDR1 is LNHDA and CDR2 is SQIVND (reference sequence). This CDR3 comprises 13 residues. The germline V and J ends were trimmed by 5 bases and 3 bases, with 10 bases remaining between them. The DNA of the CDR3 is TGTGCCAGTAGTTCTGCCGTCAAAGAGACCCAGTACTTC. Encoded protein: CASSSAVKETQYF.